This TCR beta chain stems from a study of cytomegalovirus exposure and HLA in healthy donors. Study-wide results and caveats: TCR beta sequences reportedly predicted the HLA-A and HLA-B alleles of most subjects accurately. Near-uniform donor sequencing depth was presumed by presence/absence analyses. There were a few CMV-associated chains whose specificity for CMV antigens was confirmed in vitro. In all likelihood, a cluster of highly shared sequence variants was a sequencing artifact.

The ends lost 6 bases at V and 4 bases at J; junction bases unmatched: 9. The CDR3 has 15 residues. Germline loops: CDR1 SEHNR, CDR2 FQNEAQ (reference sequence). This clone turned up a few times. Its matching antigen is unknown. PCR involved 60 Vbeta and 13 Jbeta primers. The assay was immunoSEQ multiplex PCR, and TCRdb's table has in-frame clones only and misses some. The sample has around 140,000 clones, about 8.9% seen once. Sequenced sample: PBMCs. This receptor was identified in a man aged 45-60 years in good health and CMV-seronegative. V gene TRBV7-9 combines with J gene TRBJ1-1; 9 bases align to TRBD1. The CDR3 DNA is TGTGCCAGCAGGGACACAGGGGGCTCGGGCACTGAAGCTTTCTTT. Residues: CASRDTGGSGTEAFF.